This TCR beta chain was sequenced in a study of early T cells in non-severe SARS-CoV-2 infection. Overall study findings and caveats: Matching against VDJdb likely underestimated virus-specific expansions, favoring anti-spike CD8.

There are 14 residues in the CDR3. V was cut by 2 bases and J by 5 bases, with 12 bases left in between. In germline, CDR1 is MNHEY, CDR2 SVGEGT. As part of library construction, unique molecular identifiers were attached to individual cDNA molecules. TCRdb re-called the 5' RACE reads with MiXCR, one entry per CDR3 protein. The data contain over 50,000 distinct CDR3 sequences, 10% to 12% of them singletons. This clonotype was recorded a few times. What it binds is not known. The chain joins TRBV6-2 or TRBV6-3 to TRBJ2-5; TRBD2 is a possible D gene (7 bases). The sequenced sample consisted of whole blood. The source is an adult who was a healthcare worker with PCR-confirmed SARS-CoV-2 infection or an uninfected control (not recorded which). The CDR3 reads CASSYGGGWETQYF. For the CDR3, the DNA is TGTGCCAGCAGTTACGGCGGGGGCTGGGAGACCCAGTACTTC.